This T cell receptor beta chain was observed in a study of beta chain features in type 1 diabetes. Study results and caveats: For cells with high TCR expression, cDNA sequencing could yield over-representation. A moderate, significant TCRB CDR3 shortening appeared in type 1 diabetes across four CD4+ subsets. Diminished insertions and augmented deletions at VDJ junctions characterized type 1 diabetes patients. There was no resolution here of whether HLA type influences TCRB rearrangement.

Trimming shortened V by 2 bases and J by 4 bases, and 9 bases separated the two germline ends. CDR1 and CDR2 (germline): MGHDK, SYGVNS. The CDR3 covers 14 residues. It was via CD45RO/CCR7/CD25/CD127/CD95/CD27 that CD4+ naive, central memory, regulatory and stem cell-like memory cells were sorted. Of the isolated RNA, all was reverse transcribed, and so the sequenced material was expressed TCRB transcripts. Assay used: immunoSEQ multiplex PCR; TCRdb lists only in-frame clones, some missing. In the table there are 500,000 to 800,000 clones, roughly 12% of which are singletons. This clone was counted a few times. The antigen is undetermined.

The chain employs TRBV25-1 and TRBJ2-1; D not resolved. The source is a man aged 25 to 40 with type 1 diabetes. Specimen: naive CD4+ T cells from blood. CDR3 protein: CASSEASRYNEQFF. DNA of the CDR3: TGTGCCAGCAGTGAAGCTTCCAGGTACAATGAGCAGTTCTTC.